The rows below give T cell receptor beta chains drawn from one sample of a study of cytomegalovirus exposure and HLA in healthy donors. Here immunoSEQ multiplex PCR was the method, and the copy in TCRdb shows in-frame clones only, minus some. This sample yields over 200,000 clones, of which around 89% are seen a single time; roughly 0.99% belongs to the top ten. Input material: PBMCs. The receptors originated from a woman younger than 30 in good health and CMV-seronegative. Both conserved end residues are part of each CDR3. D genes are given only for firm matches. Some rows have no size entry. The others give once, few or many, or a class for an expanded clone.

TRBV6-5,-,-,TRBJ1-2,CASSRQGSLIYTF,TGTGCCAGCAGTCGGCAGGGTAGTCTCATCTACACCTTC
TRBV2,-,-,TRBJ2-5,CASKKGGAQYF,TGTGCCAGCAAAAAAGGGGGGGCCCAGTACTTC
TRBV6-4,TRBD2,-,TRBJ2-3,CASSEIAGGTDTQYF,TGTGCCAGCAGTGAAATAGCGGGGGGCACAGATACGCAGTATTTT
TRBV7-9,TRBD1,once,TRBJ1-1,CASSLDRGNTEAFF,TGTGCCAGCAGCCTTGACAGGGGGAACACTGAAGCTTTCTTT
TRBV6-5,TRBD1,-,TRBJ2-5,CASSSTSGGEETQYF,TGTGCCAGCTCATCAACTTCAGGGGGAGAAGAGACCCAGTACTTC
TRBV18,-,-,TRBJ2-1,CASSPRSRGGQFF,TGTGCCAGCTCACCAAGGTCACGGGGTGGGCAGTTCTTC
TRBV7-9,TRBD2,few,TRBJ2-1,CASSGGASGNNEQFF,TGTGCCAGCAGTGGGGGAGCTAGCGGTAACAATGAGCAGTTCTTC
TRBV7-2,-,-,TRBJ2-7,CASSGSGTRSYEQYF,TGTGCCAGCAGCGGTTCCGGGACAAGATCCTACGAGCAGTACTTC
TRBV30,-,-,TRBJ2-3,CAWSSVSRTDTQYF,TGTGCCTGGAGTAGCGTTTCACGGACAGATACGCAGTATTTT
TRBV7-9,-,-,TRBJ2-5,CASSLFWAQETQYF,TGTGCCAGCAGCTTGTTTTGGGCACAAGAGACCCAGTACTTC
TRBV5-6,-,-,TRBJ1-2,CASSREGQLGGYGYTF,TGTGCCAGCAGCCGCGAAGGACAGCTGGGGGGGTATGGCTACACCTTC
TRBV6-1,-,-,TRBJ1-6,CAIIKSFSPLHF,TGTGCCATAATTAAGAGCTTTTCACCCCTCCACTTT
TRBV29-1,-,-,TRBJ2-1,CSVENPAGSFNEQFF,TGCAGCGTTGAAAATCCTGCGGGGTCGTTCAATGAGCAGTTCTTC
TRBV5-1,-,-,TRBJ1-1,CASSLATETEAFF,TGCGCCAGCAGCTTGGCCACGGAGACTGAAGCTTTCTTT
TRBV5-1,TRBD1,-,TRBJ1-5,CASSNGQGGQPQHF,TGCGCCAGCAGTAACGGACAGGGCGGACAGCCCCAGCATTTT
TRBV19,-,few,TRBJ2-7,CASRENAGASYEQYF,TGTGCCAGTAGAGAAAACGCGGGGGCTTCGTACGAGCAGTACTTC
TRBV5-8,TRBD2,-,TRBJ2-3,CASSTGTSARVDTQYF,TGTGCCAGCAGCACGGGGACTAGCGCGCGAGTAGATACGCAGTATTTT
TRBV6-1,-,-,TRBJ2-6,CASSGGGAGANVLTF,TGTGCCAGCAGTGGCGGGGGCGCTGGGGCCAACGTCCTGACTTTC
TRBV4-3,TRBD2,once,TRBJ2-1,CASSQKLAGIYNEQFF,TGCGCCAGCAGCCAGAAACTAGCGGGAATATACAATGAGCAGTTCTTC
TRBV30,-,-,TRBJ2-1,CAWSGDSYNEQFF,TGTGCCTGGAGTGGCGACAGCTACAATGAGCAGTTCTTC
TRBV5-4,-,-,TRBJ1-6,CASSSGLPYNSPLHF,TGTGCCAGCAGCTCGGGACTACCCTATAATTCACCCCTCCACTTT
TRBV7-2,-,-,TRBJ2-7,CASSLGGDPSSYEQYF,TGTGCCAGCAGCTTAGGCGGGGACCCGAGCTCCTACGAGCAGTACTTC
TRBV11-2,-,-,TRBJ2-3,CASSMVRTQYF,TGTGCCAGCAGCATGGTCAGGACGCAGTATTTT
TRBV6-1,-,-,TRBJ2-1,CASSRQELSNEQFF,TGTGCCAGCTCCAGACAGGAGCTCTCCAATGAGCAGTTCTTC
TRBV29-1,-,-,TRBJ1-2,CSVVSGENGYTF,TGCAGCGTTGTTTCCGGGGAGAACGGCTACACCTTC
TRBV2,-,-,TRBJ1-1,CASRAEPPAFF,TGTGCCAGCAGGGCGGAACCGCCGGCTTTCTTT
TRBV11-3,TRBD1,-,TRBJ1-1,CASSLVWDRGRPEAFF,TGTGCCAGCAGCTTAGTCTGGGACAGGGGACGGCCTGAAGCTTTCTTT
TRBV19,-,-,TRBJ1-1,CASSIRGGTEAFF,TGTGCCAGTAGTATAAGAGGGGGCACTGAAGCTTTCTTT
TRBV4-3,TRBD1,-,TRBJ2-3,CASSPPGTGFNTQYF,TGCGCCAGCAGCCCTCCAGGGACAGGCTTCAATACGCAGTATTTT
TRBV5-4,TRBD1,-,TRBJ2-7,CASSPGTDLYEQYF,TGTGCCAGCAGCCCAGGGACAGATCTCTACGAGCAGTACTTC
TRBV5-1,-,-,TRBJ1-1,CASSLAFGPLNTEAFF,TGCGCCAGCAGCTTGGCCTTTGGCCCTTTGAACACTGAAGCTTTCTTT
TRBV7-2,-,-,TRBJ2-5,CASSLKLYQETQYF,TGTGCCAGCAGCTTAAAACTATATCAAGAGACCCAGTACTTC
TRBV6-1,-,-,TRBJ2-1,CASSESDSTYNEQFF,TGTGCCAGCAGTGAATCGGACAGCACATACAATGAGCAGTTCTTC
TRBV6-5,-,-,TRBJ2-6,CASRLEYSGANVLTF,TGTGCCAGCAGGCTAGAGTACTCTGGGGCCAACGTCCTGACTTTC
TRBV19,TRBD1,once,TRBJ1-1,CASSRRQGPFPQTEAFF,TGTGCCAGTAGCCGGCGACAGGGACCGTTTCCGCAAACTGAAGCTTTCTTT
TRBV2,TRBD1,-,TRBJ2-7,CASSAGTVYEQYF,TGTGCCAGCAGTGCAGGGACAGTCTACGAGCAGTACTTC
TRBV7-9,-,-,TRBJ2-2,CASSLKLTNTGELFF,TGTGCCAGCAGCTTAAAGCTCACCAACACCGGGGAGCTGTTTTTT
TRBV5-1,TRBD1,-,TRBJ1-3,CASSIDREAGNTIYF,TGCGCCAGCAGCATAGACAGGGAAGCTGGAAACACCATATATTTT
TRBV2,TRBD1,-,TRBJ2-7,CASRGDRATFQYEQYF,TGTGCCAGCAGGGGGGACAGGGCAACATTTCAGTACGAGCAGTACTTC
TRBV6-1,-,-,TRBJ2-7,CASPRGNYEQYF,TGTGCCAGCCCCAGGGGAAATTACGAGCAGTACTTC
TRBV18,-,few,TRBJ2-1,CASSPEAYNEQFF,TGTGCCAGCTCACCAGAGGCCTACAATGAGCAGTTCTTC